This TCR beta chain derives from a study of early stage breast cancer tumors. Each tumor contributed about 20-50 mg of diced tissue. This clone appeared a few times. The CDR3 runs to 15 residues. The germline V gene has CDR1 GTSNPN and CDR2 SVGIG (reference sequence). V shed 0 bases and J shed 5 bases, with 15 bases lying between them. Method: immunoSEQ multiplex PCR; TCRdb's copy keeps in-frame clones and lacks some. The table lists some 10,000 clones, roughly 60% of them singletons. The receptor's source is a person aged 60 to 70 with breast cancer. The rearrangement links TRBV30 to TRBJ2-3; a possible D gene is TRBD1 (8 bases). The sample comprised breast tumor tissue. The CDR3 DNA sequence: TGTGCCTGGAGTGTACAACAGGGGGGGGGAGATACGCAGTATTTT. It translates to CAWSVQQGGGDTQYF. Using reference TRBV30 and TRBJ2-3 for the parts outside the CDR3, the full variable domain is SQTIHQWPATLVQPVGSPLSLECTVEGTSNPNLYWYRQAAGRGLQLLFYSVGIGQISSEVPQNLSASRPQDRQFILSSKKLLLSDSGFYLCAWSVQQGGGDTQYFGPGTRLTVL.